This T cell receptor beta chain was documented in a study of T cell responses to AZD1222 COVID-19 vaccine. Study-level information: Second-dose intervals near 4 or 12 weeks were combined. General study findings and limits: Breadth and depth of Spike-specific TCRs rose after two AZD1222 doses. Unmutated variant regions are reportedly the target of nearly half of TCRs that are spike-specific. Spike-spanning, vaccine-associated CD4 TCRs were dominant at 160-218 and 743-854.

Germline CDR1 LNHDA, CDR2 SQIVND (reference sequence). The V and J ends lost 5 bases and 3 bases, in that order; junction bases with no gene match: 3. The CDR3 covers 14 residues. Remarks on this clone: Its antigen is still unknown.

Libraries were prepared by immunoSEQ multiplex PCR; TCRdb keeps only in-frame clonotypes and omits some of them. Counted here are tens of thousands of clones, 65% to 85% occurring once; the ten biggest clones make up roughly half. V is TRBV19 and J is TRBJ2-7; 11 bases are a match to TRBD1. The sequence came from an adult in good health. Source: peripheral blood, taken on day 0 of AZD1222 vaccination. In nucleotides, the CDR3 is TGTGCCAGTAGTCCAGGGACAGGGGGCTACGAGCAGTACTTC. Its translation is CASSPGTGGYEQYF.